One and the same sample provided the 16 T cell receptor beta chains below, sequenced in a study of T cells in Graves' hyperthyroidism and ophthalmopathy. TCR beta CDR3 regions were amplified from RNA transcripts. When the TCR CDR3 underwent first-round RT-PCR, the HTBI primer set was used. Each CDR3 protein is one row after TCRdb ran MiXCR on the multiplex PCR reads. The sample holds about 590,000 distinct CDR3 sequences; about 15% are singletons and the top ten take around 7.5%. Sequencing was carried out using blood. The source of these receptors is a woman aged 25 to 39 with Graves' hyperthyroidism.

This clonotype was detected many times. CDR3: CASRGTGGSYEQYF. CDR3 nucleotide sequence: TGTGCCAGCAGGGGGACAGGGGGCTCCTACGAGCAGTACTTC. V and J are TRBV2 and TRBJ2-7; 11 nucleotides match TRBD1. This CDR3 has 14 residues. Germline V gene lookup returns CDR1 SNHLY and CDR2 FYNNEI. The ends lost 6 bases at V and 0 bases at J; junction bases unmatched: 1.

This clonotype has a count of ten or more. The chain uses TRBV2 and TRBJ2-7; D might be TRBD2 (6 bases). CDR3 length: 14 residues. Germline CDR1 SNHLY, CDR2 FYNNEI. Between the trimmed V and J ends, which lost 5 bases and 4 bases, there was a span of 15 bases. The CDR3 nucleotides read TGTGCCAGCAGTCGGGGGAGTGCAACATACGAGCAGTACTTC. Protein product: CASSRGSATYEQYF.

This rearrangement joins TRBV3-1 to TRBJ2-7; no firm D call. Germline CDR1 and CDR2: LGHDT and YNNKEL (reference sequence). This CDR3 comprises 14 residues. V was cut by 4 bases and J by 4 bases, with 14 bases left in between. CDR3 amino acids: CASSPQESFYEQYF. The CDR3 DNA reads TGTGCCAGCAGCCCGCAGGAGAGCTTTTACGAGCAGTACTTC.

This clonotype has at least ten counts. The chain recombines TRBV7-9 with TRBJ2-3; D unclear. Looked up from germline, CDR1 is SEHNR and CDR2 is FQNEAQ (reference sequence). The V end was cut by 3 bases, the J end by 5 bases, with 9 bases between. The CDR3 has 13 amino acids. In DNA form, the CDR3 reads TGTGCCAGCAGCTTGGGCGGCTTAGATACGCAGTATTTT. Its translation: CASSLGGLDTQYF. Based on the CDR3 plus reference TRBV7-9 and TRBJ2-3, the full variable domain is DTGVSQNPRHKITKRGQNVTFRCDPISEHNRLYWYRQTLGQGPEFLTYFQNEAQLEKSRLLSDRFSAERPKGSFSTLEIQRTEQGDSAMYLCASSLGGLDTQYFGPGTRLTVL.

This clonotype was picked up a small number of times. This rearrangement joins TRBV9 to TRBJ2-5; the D gene is possibly TRBD2 (6 bases). The CDR3 extends over 15 amino acids. Germline V gene data show CDR1 as SGDLS and CDR2 as YYNGEE. V was pared by 4 bases and J by 1 base, with 14 bases between. In DNA, the CDR3 is TGTGCCAGCAGCAGTTCCTTAGCGGCCCAAGAGACCCAGTACTTC. It encodes CASSSSLAAQETQYF.

The sample holds a few counts of this clonotype. The chain couples TRBV19 to TRBJ2-2; possibly TRBD2 for D (5 bases). The CDR3 is 14 amino acids. V lost 6 bases and J lost 4, with 12 bases in between. The V gene's germline CDR1 is LNHDA and CDR2 SQIVND (reference sequence). CDR3 sequence reads: CASRRVAGTGELFF. The CDR3 DNA follows: TGTGCCAGTAGGCGGGTGGCGGGCACCGGGGAGCTGTTTTTT.

In this sample, this clonotype turned up many times. V gene TRBV29-1 combines with J gene TRBJ1-2; D may be TRBD1 (5 bases). Trimming cost V 4 bases and J 0 bases, with 15 bases left between them. CDR3 length equals 15 residues. CDR1 and CDR2 (germline): SQVTM, ANQGSEA. In DNA form, the CDR3 reads TGCAGCGTTGGGGCTTTGACAGAAGCTAACTATGGCTACACCTTC. As protein: CSVGALTEANYGYTF.

This clonotype showed up just a few times. This chain links TRBV13 with TRBJ2-1, with TRBD2 matching 8 bases. The CDR3 length is 16 residues. The germline V gene encodes CDR1 PRHDT and CDR2 FYEKMQ (reference sequence). V gave up 6 bases and J gave up 4 bases; unmatched junction bases: 11. The CDR3 sequence is CASSSRLALRYNEQFF. The DNA for the CDR3 is TGTGCCAGCAGTTCTCGACTAGCGTTAAGATACAATGAGCAGTTCTTC.

The chain carries TRBV6-1 and TRBJ1-2; D call uncertain. The V end lost 6 bases, the J end lost 7 bases, and 9 bases lay between the germline ends. Germline V gives CDR1 MNHNS, CDR2 SASEGT. The CDR3 is 11 residues long. CDR3: CASRHTSGYTF. The CDR3 DNA follows: TGTGCCAGCAGACACACAAGTGGCTACACCTTC.

This clonotype was recorded a few times. This chain uses TRBV10-3 with TRBJ2-7; no definite D call. The V gene lost 8 bases and the J gene lost 2 bases, with 10 bases spanning the gap. The CDR3 has 12 residues. CDR1 and CDR2 (germline): ENHRY, SYGVKD. The CDR3 loop reads CAIRAGPYEQYF. CDR3 coding DNA: TGTGCCATCCGGGCCGGACCCTACGAGCAGTACTTC.

About this clonotype itself: The germline gene is not matched at one end of the junction; a read error may be the cause. The chain has TRBV7-2 and TRBJ1-1; D is unclear. Germline assignment: CDR1 SGHTA and CDR2 FQGNSA. This CDR3 contains 14 residues. CDR3 amino acids: CASSLGSPNTESFF. The CDR3 DNA reads TGTGCCAGCAGCTTAGGTAGCCCGAACACTGAATCTTTCTTT. Using reference TRBV7-2 and TRBJ1-1 for the parts outside the CDR3, the full variable domain is GAGVSQSPSNKVTEKGKDVELRCDPISGHTALYWYRQSLGQGLEFLIYFQGNSAPDKSGLPSDRFSAERTGGSVSTLTIQRTQQEDSAVYLCASSLGSPNTESFFGQGTRLTVV.

This clonotype appeared many times. The CDR3 region has the DNA TGTGCCAGCAGCCGGTCGGGACTAACCTCCTACGAGCAGTACTTC. Translating it yields CASSRSGLTSYEQYF. The chain has TRBV7-2 and TRBJ2-7, with 7 nucleotides matching TRBD2. Trimming removed 5 bases from V and 0 bases from J; junction bases left unmatched: 7. Germline V gene data show CDR1 as SGHTA and CDR2 as FQGNSA. This CDR3 is 15 amino acids long.

Ten or more counts support this clonotype. The CDR3 is CASSVGPRTEAFF. The DNA for the CDR3 is TGCGCCAGCAGCGTGGGGCCTCGGACTGAAGCTTTCTTT. J is TRBJ1-1 and V is TRBV5-1; possibly TRBD1 for D (5 bases). Trimming pared 4 bases from V and 5 bases from J, leaving 12 bases between. Germline lookup yields CDR1 SGHRS and CDR2 YFSETQ. The CDR3 is 13 amino acids.

This clonotype occurred many times. The CDR3 sequence: CASSHGRGNTEAFF. CDR3 bases: TGCGCCAGCAGCCATGGACGTGGGAACACTGAAGCTTTCTTT. The chain combines TRBV5-1 with TRBJ1-1; unclear D gene. The V end lost 4 bases, the J end lost 1 base, and 11 bases lay between the germline ends. Germline V CDR1 and CDR2: SGHRS, YFSETQ. This CDR3 is 14 amino acids long.

At least ten counts were recorded for this clonotype. The chain employs TRBV7-6 and TRBJ2-2; 10 nucleotides agree with TRBD2. With 5 bases clipped from V and 4 bases from J, the junction kept 10 bases outside the gene matches. Germline V gene data show CDR1 as SGHVS and CDR2 as FNYEAQ. CDR3 length: 17 amino acids. The DNA of the CDR3 is TGTGCCAGCAGCCCAATCCTAGCGGGAGCCCGCACCGGGGAGCTGTTTTTT. As protein: CASSPILAGARTGELFF.

The J gene is TRBJ2-7, the V gene TRBV7-9, with D perhaps TRBD1 (6 bases). The V gene lost 0 bases and the J gene lost 1 base, with 10 bases spanning the gap. CDR3 length: 15 amino acids. Looked up from germline, CDR1 is SEHNR and CDR2 is FQNEAQ (reference sequence). The CDR3, as DNA: TGTGCCAGCAGCTTAGCAAAGACAGGTTCCTACGAGCAGTACTTC. It specifies CASSLAKTGSYEQYF.